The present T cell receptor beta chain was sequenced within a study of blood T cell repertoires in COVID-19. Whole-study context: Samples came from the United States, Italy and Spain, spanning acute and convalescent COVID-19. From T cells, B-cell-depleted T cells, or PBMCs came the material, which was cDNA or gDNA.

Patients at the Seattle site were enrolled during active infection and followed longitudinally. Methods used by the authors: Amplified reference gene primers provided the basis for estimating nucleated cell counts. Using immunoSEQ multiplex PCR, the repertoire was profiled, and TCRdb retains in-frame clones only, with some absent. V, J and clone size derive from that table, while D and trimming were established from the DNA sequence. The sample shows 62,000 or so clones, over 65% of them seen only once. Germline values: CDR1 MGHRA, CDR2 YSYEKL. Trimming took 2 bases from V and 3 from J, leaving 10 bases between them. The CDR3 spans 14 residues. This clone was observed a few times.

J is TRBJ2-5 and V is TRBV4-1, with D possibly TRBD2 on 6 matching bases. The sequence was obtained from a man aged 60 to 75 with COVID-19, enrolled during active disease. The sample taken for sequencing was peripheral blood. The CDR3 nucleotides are TGCGCCAGCAGCCAACTGGGGACTGAAGAGACCCAGTACTTC. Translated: CASSQLGTEETQYF.